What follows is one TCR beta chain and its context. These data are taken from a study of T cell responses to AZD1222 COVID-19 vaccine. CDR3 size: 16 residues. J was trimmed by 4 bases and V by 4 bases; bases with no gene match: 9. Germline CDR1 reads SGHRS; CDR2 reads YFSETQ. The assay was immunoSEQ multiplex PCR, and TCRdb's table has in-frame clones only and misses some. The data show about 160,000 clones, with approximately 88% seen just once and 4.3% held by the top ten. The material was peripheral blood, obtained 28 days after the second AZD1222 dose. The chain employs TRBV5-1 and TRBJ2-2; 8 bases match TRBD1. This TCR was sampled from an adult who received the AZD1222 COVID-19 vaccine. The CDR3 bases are TGCGCCAGCAGCCTTCAGGGGGCGTCGGGCACCGGGGAGCTGTTTTTT. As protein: CASSLQGASGTGELFF.